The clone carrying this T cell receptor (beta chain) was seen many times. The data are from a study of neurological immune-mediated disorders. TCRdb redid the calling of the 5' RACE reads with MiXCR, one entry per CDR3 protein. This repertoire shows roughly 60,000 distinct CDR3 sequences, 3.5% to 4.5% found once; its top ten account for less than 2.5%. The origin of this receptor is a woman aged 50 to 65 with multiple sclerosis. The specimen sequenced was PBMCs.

CDR3 region: CSARDLIQETQYF. DNA of the CDR3: TGCAGTGCTAGGGACTTAATCCAAGAGACCCAGTACTTC. The rearrangement links TRBV20-1 to TRBJ2-5, with D tentatively TRBD2 (5 bases). The CDR3 spans 13 residues. Trimming pared 3 bases from V and 1 base from J, leaving 9 bases between. Germline CDR1 is DFQATT and CDR2 is SNEGSKA (reference sequence).